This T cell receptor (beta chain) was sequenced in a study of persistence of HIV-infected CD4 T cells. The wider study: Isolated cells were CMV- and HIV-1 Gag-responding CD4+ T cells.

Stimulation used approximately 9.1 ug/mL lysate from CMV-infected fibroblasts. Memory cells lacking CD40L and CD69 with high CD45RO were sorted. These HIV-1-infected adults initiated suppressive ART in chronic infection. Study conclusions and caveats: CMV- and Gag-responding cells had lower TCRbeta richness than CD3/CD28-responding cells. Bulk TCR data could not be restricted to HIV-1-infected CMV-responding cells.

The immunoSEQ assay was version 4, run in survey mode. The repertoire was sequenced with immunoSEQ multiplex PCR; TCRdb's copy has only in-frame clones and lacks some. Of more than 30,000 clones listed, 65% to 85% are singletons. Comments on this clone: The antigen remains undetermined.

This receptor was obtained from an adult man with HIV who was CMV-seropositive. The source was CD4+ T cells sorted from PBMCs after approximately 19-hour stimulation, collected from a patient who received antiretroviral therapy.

The chain's CDR3 is CASSSGDRPGGYTF. CDR3 DNA sequence: TGTGCCAGCAGTTCAGGAGACAGGCCGGGAGGCTACACCTTC. This chain connects TRBV28 to TRBJ1-2; a weak D match, TRBD1 (6 bases). This CDR3 has 14 residues. Trimming took 4 bases from V and 8 from J, leaving 17 bases between them. Per germline, CDR1 MDHEN and CDR2 SYDVKM.